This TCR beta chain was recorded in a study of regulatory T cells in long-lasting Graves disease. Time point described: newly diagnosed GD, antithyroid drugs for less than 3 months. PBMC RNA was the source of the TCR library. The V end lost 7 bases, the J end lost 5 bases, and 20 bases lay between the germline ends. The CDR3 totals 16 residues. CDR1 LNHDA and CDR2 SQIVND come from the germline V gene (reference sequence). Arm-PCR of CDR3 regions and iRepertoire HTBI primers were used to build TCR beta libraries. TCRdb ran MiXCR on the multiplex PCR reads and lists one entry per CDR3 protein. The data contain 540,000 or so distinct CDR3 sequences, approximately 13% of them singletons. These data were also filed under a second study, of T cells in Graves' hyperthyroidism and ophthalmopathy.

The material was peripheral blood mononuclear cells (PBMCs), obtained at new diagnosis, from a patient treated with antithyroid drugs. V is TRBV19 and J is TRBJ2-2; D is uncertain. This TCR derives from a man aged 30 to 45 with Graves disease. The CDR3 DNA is TGTGCCAGTAAGCCGTCGGAACAGTCAAGGACCGGGGAGCTGTTTTTT. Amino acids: CASKPSEQSRTGELFF.